This TCR beta chain was found in a study of cytomegalovirus exposure and HLA in healthy donors. About this clone: The antigen remains undetermined.

The PCR had 60 Vbeta and 13 Jbeta primers. Original processing methods: Later work found around 80 million unique TCR beta chains, with 10 million to 14 million shared. Data came from immunoSEQ multiplex PCR; TCRdb stores just in-frame clones and leaves some out. From that table come the V and J calls and clone size; the DNA was used to work out D and trimming. The table includes about 160,000 clones, approximately 79% detected once. Study findings and constraints: Immune exposure information available was restricted to CMV serostatus.

What was sequenced was PBMCs. The TCR originated in a woman aged 45-65 years in good health and CMV-seropositive.

CDR3 in DNA: TGTGCCAGTAGTATCACGGCTAGCTACGAGCAGTACTTC. It yields the protein CASSITASYEQYF. The gene calls are TRBV19 and TRBJ2-7; D remains unclear. With 3 bases removed from V and 3 bases from J, the gap between germline ends came to 9 bases. CDR1 is LNHDA, CDR2 SQIVND, per germline (reference sequence). The CDR3 totals 13 residues. Variable domain in full (rest from reference TRBV19 and TRBJ2-7): DGGITQSPKYLFRKEGQNVTLSCEQNLNHDAMYWYRQDPGQGLRLIYYSQIVNDFQKGDIAEGYSVSREKKESFPLTVTSAQKNPTAFYLCASSITASYEQYFGPGTRLTVT.